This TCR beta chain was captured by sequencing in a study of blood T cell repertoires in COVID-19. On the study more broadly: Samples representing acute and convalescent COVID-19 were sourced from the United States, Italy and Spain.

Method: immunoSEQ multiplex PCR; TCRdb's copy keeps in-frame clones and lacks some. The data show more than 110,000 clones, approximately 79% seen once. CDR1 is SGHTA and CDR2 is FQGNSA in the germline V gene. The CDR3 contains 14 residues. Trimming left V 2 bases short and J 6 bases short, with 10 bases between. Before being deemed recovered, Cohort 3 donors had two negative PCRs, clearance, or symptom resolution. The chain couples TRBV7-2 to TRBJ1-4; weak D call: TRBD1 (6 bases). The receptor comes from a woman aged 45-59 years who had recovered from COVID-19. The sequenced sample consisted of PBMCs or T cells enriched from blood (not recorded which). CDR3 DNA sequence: TGTGCCAGCAGCTTACAGGGGACCCATGAAAAACTGTTTTTT. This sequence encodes CASSLQGTHEKLFF.